Listed here are 32 T cell receptor beta chains from one sample, sequenced in a study of blood T cell repertoires in COVID-19. Only in-frame clones appear in the TCRdb table, and some are missing; sequencing was by immunoSEQ multiplex PCR. The data contain 9,000 to 13,000 clones, around 86% of them singletons. Sample: peripheral blood. The receptors here all came from an older man with active COVID-19.

This chain links TRBV7-8 with TRBJ2-2; 7 bases agree with TRBD2. CDR1 is SGHVS, CDR2 FQNEAQ, per germline. The CDR3 loop spans 16 amino acids. The V segment lost 5 bases and the J segment 6 bases; nucleotides outside the gene matches: 12. CDR3 region: CASSRRGGELPGELFF. CDR3 DNA sequence: TGTGCCAGCAGCCGTAGGGGAGGGGAACTCCCCGGGGAGCTGTTTTTT.

The sample holds a few counts of this clone. The rearrangement uses TRBV25-1 and TRBJ2-7, with D perhaps TRBD2 (6 bases). V lost 5 bases to trimming and J lost 2 bases, with 16 bases between them. The germline gives CDR1 MGHDK, CDR2 SYGVNS. The CDR3 has 15 amino acids. CDR3 loop: CASSPPIGGAYEQYF. The DNA for the CDR3 is TGTGCCAGCAGTCCCCCCATCGGGGGAGCCTACGAGCAGTACTTC.

The chain joins TRBV6-5 to TRBJ1-2; the D gene is possibly TRBD1 (6 bases). The CDR3 has 13 amino acids. CDR1 is MNHEY and CDR2 is SVGAGI in the germline V gene. Between the trimmed V and J ends, which lost 6 bases and 5 bases, there was a span of 13 bases. The CDR3 nucleotides read TGTGCCAGCAGGCCCGTCAGGGGATATGGCTACACCTTC. Translating gives CASRPVRGYGYTF.

The chain recombines TRBV14 with TRBJ2-5; 9 bases fit TRBD1. CDR3 size: 14 residues. Germline-derived CDR1 and CDR2 are SGHDN and FVKESK. Trimming removed 5 bases from V and 3 bases from J; junction bases left unmatched: 4. CDR3 loop: CASSGQGPKETQYF. The CDR3 nucleotides are TGTGCCAGCAGCGGACAGGGGCCCAAAGAGACCCAGTACTTC.

This clone has just a few counts. This CDR3 reads CASSNRAQETQYF. CDR3 sequence (DNA): TGTGCCAGCAGCAACAGGGCTCAAGAGACCCAGTACTTC. This chain uses TRBV5-6 with TRBJ2-5; TRBD1 might be the D (6 bases). In germline, CDR1 is SGHDT, CDR2 YYEEEE. The CDR3 runs 13 residues. V shed 4 bases and J shed 2 bases, with 9 bases lying between them.

The chain couples TRBV6-5 to TRBJ2-1; weak D call: TRBD2 (6 bases). Deletions cut 5 bases from V and 9 bases from J, with 17 bases between. The germline CDR1 and CDR2 sequences are MNHEY and SVGAGI. This CDR3 is 14 amino acids long. The CDR3 region is CASSTEGLPLEQFF. The DNA of the CDR3 is TGTGCCAGCAGTACTGAGGGACTTCCTCTTGAGCAGTTCTTC.

This clone was detected only once. The rearrangement uses TRBV7-9 and TRBJ2-7; D is perhaps TRBD1 (5 bases). With 5 bases removed from V and 0 bases from J, the gap between germline ends came to 14 bases. Per germline, CDR1 SEHNR and CDR2 FQNEAQ (reference sequence). The CDR3 contains 15 residues. Written as DNA, the CDR3 is TGTGCCAGCAGCCCTAGGACAACCGTCTCCTACGAGCAGTACTTC. Protein: CASSPRTTVSYEQYF.

Here the CDR3 reads CASSLLGGKSGYTF. DNA for the CDR3: TGTGCCAGCAGCTTATTAGGCGGGAAGAGTGGCTACACCTTC. V and J are TRBV7-2 and TRBJ1-2; D gene unclear. V was trimmed by 2 bases and J by 7 bases, leaving 14 bases between them. This CDR3 spans 14 amino acids. Germline CDR1 SGHTA, CDR2 FQGNSA. Full variable domain (rest looked up from reference TRBV7-2 and TRBJ1-2): GAGVSQSPSNKVTEKGKDVELRCDPISGHTALYWYRQSLGQGLEFLIYFQGNSAPDKSGLPSDRFSAERTGGSVSTLTIQRTQQEDSAVYLCASSLLGGKSGYTFGSGTRLTVV.

The DNA of the CDR3 is TGTGCCAGCAGCTCCAAGGACTGGGGGCAGTATTTT. It is translated as CASSSKDWGQYF. V and J are TRBV7-9 and TRBJ2-3; TRBD2 might be the D (5 bases). Trimming took 4 bases from V and 11 from J, leaving 13 bases between them. The CDR3 is made up of 12 amino acids. The germline V gene encodes CDR1 SEHNR and CDR2 FQNEAQ (reference sequence).

This rearrangement joins TRBV14 to TRBJ1-1; no clear D gene. Germline V gives CDR1 SGHDN, CDR2 FVKESK. V was cut by 3 bases and J by 5 bases, with 10 bases left in between. This CDR3 is 13 amino acids long. CDR3 in DNA: TGTGCCAGCAGCCAGAGCGCTTGGACTGAAGCTTTCTTT. Amino acid sequence: CASSQSAWTEAFF.

The V and J genes are TRBV19 and TRBJ1-2; 9 bases map to TRBD1. Germline CDR1 and CDR2: LNHDA and SQIVND (reference sequence). The CDR3 totals 15 residues. The trim removed 2 bases at V and 4 bases at J, leaving 5 bases unmatched. In nucleotides, the CDR3 is TGTGCCAGTAGTATACACAGGGGGCTGAGCTATGGCTACACCTTC. It encodes CASSIHRGLSYGYTF. The complete variable domain, with remaining parts taken from reference TRBV19 and TRBJ1-2, reads DGGITQSPKYLFRKEGQNVTLSCEQNLNHDAMYWYRQDPGQGLRLIYYSQIVNDFQKGDIAEGYSVSREKKESFPLTVTSAQKNPTAFYLCASSIHRGLSYGYTFGSGTRLTVV.

This clone was seen only once. The chain joins TRBV6-6 to TRBJ2-7, with a possible D match to TRBD2 (7 bases). V was cut by 6 bases and J by 5 bases, with 20 bases left in between. The length of the CDR3 is 15 residues. CDR1 and CDR2 from the germline V gene are MNHNY and SVGAGI (reference sequence). CDR3 region: CASREHGGAGDEQYF. DNA for the CDR3: TGTGCCAGCAGAGAACATGGGGGGGCGGGTGACGAGCAGTACTTC.

This clone was observed a handful of times. This chain connects TRBV4-1 to TRBJ1-5; 7 nucleotides align to TRBD1. Trimming took 0 bases from V and 9 from J; bases not matched to a gene: 8. The length of the CDR3 is 15 residues. Germline CDR1 and CDR2: MGHRA and YSYEKL. The CDR3 coding sequence is TGCGCCAGCAGCCAAGACGGGGGGGACAGCCTGCCCCAGCATTTT. Translated, it gives CASSQDGGDSLPQHF.

J is TRBJ2-5 and V is TRBV28; D may be TRBD2 (6 bases). Trimming pared 1 base from V and 7 bases from J, leaving 10 bases between. This CDR3 comprises 13 residues. Germline V lookup: CDR1 MDHEN, CDR2 SYDVKM. DNA of the CDR3: TGTGCCAGCAGTTTATCCCCCGGGGGGACCCAGTACTTC. Translated, it gives CASSLSPGGTQYF.

V and J are TRBV2 and TRBJ1-1; D unclear. The germline V gene has CDR1 SNHLY and CDR2 FYNNEI. The CDR3 is made up of 14 amino acids. The V and J ends lost 7 bases and 0 bases respectively, with 12 bases between them. Here the CDR3 reads CASKATLMNTEAFF. Written as DNA, the CDR3 is TGTGCCAGCAAGGCCACACTAATGAACACTGAAGCTTTCTTT. Together with reference TRBV2 and TRBJ1-1, the CDR3 gives the full variable domain: EPEVTQTPSHQVTQMGQEVILRCVPISNHLYFYWYRQILGQKVEFLVSFYNNEISEKSEIFDDQFSVERPDGSNFTLKIRSTKLEDSAMYFCASKATLMNTEAFFGQGTRLTVV.

The DNA of the CDR3 is TGTGCCAGCAGCTCCCTAGCGGTAGGAACCTACGAGCAGTACTTC. Encoded protein: CASSSLAVGTYEQYF. This sequence joins TRBV5-6 and TRBJ2-7; TRBD2 matches 7 bases. Trimming removed 3 bases from V and 2 bases from J; junction bases left unmatched: 8. Per the germline V gene, CDR1 is SGHDT and CDR2 is YYEEEE. The CDR3 runs 15 residues.

The rearrangement uses TRBV24-1 and TRBJ2-5; maybe TRBD1 (5 bases). With 5 bases removed from V and 3 bases from J, the gap between germline ends came to 9 bases. The CDR3 length is 13 residues. Germline assignment: CDR1 KGHDR and CDR2 SFDVKD. The CDR3 loop is CATSAPGKETQYF. The CDR3 DNA reads TGTGCCACCAGTGCACCAGGGAAAGAGACCCAGTACTTC.

This chain joins TRBV28 and TRBJ1-6; D may be TRBD1 (6 bases). This CDR3 spans 13 amino acids. Germline V gene data show CDR1 as MDHEN and CDR2 as SYDVKM. Trimming took 4 bases from V and 8 from J, leaving 9 bases between them. Written as DNA, the CDR3 is TGTGCCAGCAGTTACAGGGTTGATTCACCCCTCCACTTT. Translating it yields CASSYRVDSPLHF.

The chain recombines TRBV7-2 with TRBJ2-7; D possibly corresponds to TRBD1 (5 bases). The V end was cut by 2 bases, the J end by 5 bases, with 13 bases between. Looked up from germline, CDR1 is SGHTA and CDR2 is FQGNSA. This CDR3 contains 14 residues. The CDR3 region has the DNA TGTGCCAGCAGCTTAAATCAGGGCACGAACGAGCAGTACTTC. Its protein is CASSLNQGTNEQYF.

J is TRBJ1-4 and V is TRBV27; 7 bases agree with TRBD1. From germline, CDR1 is MNHEY and CDR2 SMNVEV (reference sequence). The length of the CDR3 is 14 residues. V lost 4 bases and J lost 7; bases outside the gene matches: 6. For the CDR3, the DNA is TGTGCCAGCAGTTCACAGGGGTCGCGTGAAAAACTGTTTTTT. Residues: CASSSQGSREKLFF. Looking up the rest from reference TRBV27 and TRBJ1-4 gives the full variable domain: EAQVTQNPRYLITVTGKKLTVTCSQNMNHEYMSWYRQDPGLGLRQIYYSMNVEVTDKGDVPEGYKVSRKEKRNFPLILESPSPNQTSLYFCASSSQGSREKLFFGSGTQLSVL.

The V and J genes are TRBV27 and TRBJ1-1; D gene ambiguous. Germline CDR1 reads MNHEY; CDR2 reads SMNVEV (reference sequence). This CDR3 has 16 residues. V was cut by 4 bases and J by 0 bases, with 15 bases left in between. CDR3 protein: CASSYRSNNMNTEAFF. Written as DNA, the CDR3 is TGTGCCAGCAGTTATCGGAGCAACAACATGAACACTGAAGCTTTCTTT.

The CDR3 loop is CASSQVFGGAGTDTQYF. In DNA, the CDR3 is TGCGCCAGCAGCCAAGTATTCGGGGGGGCTGGCACAGATACGCAGTATTTT. This chain links TRBV4-1 with TRBJ2-3; 8 bases agree with TRBD2. The CDR3 length is 17 residues. Trimming took 1 base from V and 1 from J; bases not matched to a gene: 7. Germline V gene lookup returns CDR1 MGHRA and CDR2 YSYEKL.

CDR3 in amino acids: CASSLAGALNNEQFF. CDR3 in DNA: TGTGCCAGCAGCTTAGCGGGGGCGTTAAACAATGAGCAGTTCTTC. This sequence joins TRBV7-8 and TRBJ2-1; weak D call: TRBD1 (6 bases). The germline V gene encodes CDR1 SGHVS and CDR2 FQNEAQ. The V and J ends lost 0 bases and 5 bases respectively, with 11 bases between them. The CDR3 is made up of 15 amino acids. Using reference TRBV7-8 and TRBJ2-1 for the parts outside the CDR3, the full variable domain is GAGVSQSPRYKVAKRGQDVALRCDPISGHVSLFWYQQALGQGPEFLTYFQNEAQLDKSGLPSDRFFAERPEGSVSTLKIQRTQQEDSAVYLCASSLAGALNNEQFFGPGTRLTVL.

The CDR3 sequence is CASSVQGTTNYGYTF. CDR3 bases: TGTGCCAGCAGCGTACAGGGGACCACTAACTATGGCTACACCTTC. J is TRBJ1-2 and V is TRBV7-2, with TRBD1 identical over 7 bases. The germline V gene has CDR1 SGHTA and CDR2 FQGNSA. The CDR3 is made up of 15 amino acids. V shed 5 bases and J 0 bases; nucleotides not matched to a gene: 6.

The chain couples TRBV19 to TRBJ1-5; TRBD1 is a possible D gene (6 bases). Germline values: CDR1 LNHDA, CDR2 SQIVND (reference sequence). V was shortened by 4 bases and J by 11 bases, with 21 bases between the two germline ends. The CDR3 contains 15 residues. The DNA for the CDR3 is TGTGCCAGTAGTAAGGGGACCGGGACCCCAGGGGCCCAGCATTTT. Amino acids: CASSKGTGTPGAQHF.

The chain is built from TRBV6-5 and TRBJ1-3; D perhaps matches TRBD1 (5 bases). The V end was cut by 6 bases, the J end by 2 bases, with 11 bases between. Germline V gene sequence: CDR1 MNHEY, CDR2 SVGAGI. The CDR3 spans 14 residues. In DNA form, the CDR3 reads TGTGCCAGCAGCGGGCCGGGGGCTGGAAACACCATATATTTT. Its translation: CASSGPGAGNTIYF.

V is TRBV10-3 and J is TRBJ2-3; 9 bases map to TRBD2. Germline V gene data show CDR1 as ENHRY and CDR2 as SYGVKD. V was pared by 5 bases and J by 0 bases, with 3 bases of the junction left unmatched. CDR3 size: 15 residues. As DNA, the CDR3 is TGTGCCATCAGTTTGACTAGCGGAAGCACAGATACGCAGTATTTT. Amino acids: CAISLTSGSTDTQYF.

This chain links TRBV6-5 with TRBJ1-1; the D is unclear. The germline CDR1 and CDR2 sequences are MNHEY and SVGAGI. Trimming took 6 bases from V and 0 from J, leaving 11 bases between them. The CDR3 is 14 residues long. The CDR3 loop is CASRRYSMNTEAFF. The CDR3 DNA reads as TGTGCCAGCAGAAGATACAGCATGAACACTGAAGCTTTCTTT.

V gene TRBV27 combines with J gene TRBJ2-2; D might be TRBD1 (5 bases). The CDR3 contains 14 residues. Germline V gene sequence: CDR1 MNHEY, CDR2 SMNVEV (reference sequence). Trimming took off 8 bases at V and 3 bases at J, with 13 bases between the two ends. This chain's CDR3 is CASGQGTYTGELFF. The DNA of the CDR3 is TGTGCCAGCGGCCAGGGAACATACACCGGGGAGCTGTTTTTT.

The J gene is TRBJ2-7, the V gene TRBV5-6, with a weak D call TRBD2 (6 bases). CDR1 and CDR2 from the germline V gene are SGHDT and YYEEEE. The CDR3 extends over 12 amino acids. V shed 4 bases and J shed 4 bases, with 9 bases lying between them. CDR3 region: CASSTGTYEQYF. The CDR3 nucleotides are TGTGCCAGCAGCACGGGGACTTACGAGCAGTACTTC.

This chain uses TRBV7-2 with TRBJ2-5, with TRBD1 matching 11 bases. From germline, CDR1 is SGHTA and CDR2 FQGNSA. Trimming removed 5 bases from V and 5 bases from J; junction bases left unmatched: 4. The CDR3 totals 14 residues. The CDR3 DNA reads TGTGCCAGCAGCGCGGGGACAGGGGGTGAGACCCAGTACTTC. Its translation is CASSAGTGGETQYF.

CDR3 sequence (DNA): TGCGCCAGCAGCTTGAGCGGGATTAACACCGGGGAGCTGTTTTTT. Its translation is CASSLSGINTGELFF. The V and J genes are TRBV5-1 and TRBJ2-2; the match to TRBD2 covers 7 bases. The CDR3 loop spans 15 amino acids. J gave up 2 bases and V 1 base, and 2 bases lay outside the gene matches. Germline V lookup: CDR1 SGHRS, CDR2 YFSETQ.